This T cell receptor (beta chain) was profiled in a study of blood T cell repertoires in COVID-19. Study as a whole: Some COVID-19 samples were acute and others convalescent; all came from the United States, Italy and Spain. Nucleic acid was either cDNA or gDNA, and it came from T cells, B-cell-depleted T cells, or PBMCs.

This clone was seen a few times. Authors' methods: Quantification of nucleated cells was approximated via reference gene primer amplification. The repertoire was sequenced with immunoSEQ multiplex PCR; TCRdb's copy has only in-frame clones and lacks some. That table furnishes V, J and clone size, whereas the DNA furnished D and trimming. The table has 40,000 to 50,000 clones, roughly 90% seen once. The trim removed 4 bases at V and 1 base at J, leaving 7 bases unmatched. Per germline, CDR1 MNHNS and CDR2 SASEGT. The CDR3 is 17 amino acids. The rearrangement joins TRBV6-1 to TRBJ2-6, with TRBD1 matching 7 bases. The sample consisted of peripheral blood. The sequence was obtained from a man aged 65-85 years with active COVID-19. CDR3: CASSANLQGSGANVLTF. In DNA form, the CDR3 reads TGTGCCAGCAGTGCCAACCTACAGGGGTCTGGGGCCAACGTCCTGACTTTC.